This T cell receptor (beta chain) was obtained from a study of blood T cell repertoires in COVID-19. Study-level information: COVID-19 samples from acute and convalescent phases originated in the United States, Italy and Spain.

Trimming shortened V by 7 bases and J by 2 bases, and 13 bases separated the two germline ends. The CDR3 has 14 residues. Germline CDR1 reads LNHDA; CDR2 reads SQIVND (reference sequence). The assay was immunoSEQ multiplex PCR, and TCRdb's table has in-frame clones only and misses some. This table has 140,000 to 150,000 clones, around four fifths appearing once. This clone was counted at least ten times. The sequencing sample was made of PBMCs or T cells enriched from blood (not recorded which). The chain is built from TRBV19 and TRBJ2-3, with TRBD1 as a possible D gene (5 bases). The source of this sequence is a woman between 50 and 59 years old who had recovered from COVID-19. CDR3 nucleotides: TGTGCCAGTACAGGGCTCCCATCCACAGATACGCAGTATTTT. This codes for CASTGLPSTDTQYF.